The rows below give T cell receptor beta chains drawn from one sample of a study of shared clonotypes between healthy human individuals. Measured with immunoSEQ multiplex PCR; TCRdb has only the in-frame clones, and not every one. The repertoire has approximately 2.4 million clones, approximately 94% of them found once; the top ten carry around 0.13%. Material: naive CD4+ T cells sorted from blood. These receptor sequences come from a man aged 18 to 30 in good health. Each CDR3 is given with its conserved first and last residue. A D gene is named only where the DNA matches it firmly. Size is omitted from some rows. Given values are once, few, many or a class for expanded clones.

v_call: TRBV29-1; j_call: TRBJ1-6; clone_size: .; cdr3_length: 12; d_call: TRBD1; cdr3_aa: CSVGTGDSPLHF; cdr3_nt: TGCAGCGTCGGAACAGGGGACTCACCCCTCCACTTT
v_call: TRBV5-1; j_call: TRBJ1-1; clone_size: .; cdr3_length: 11; d_call: .; cdr3_aa: CASSADREAFF; cdr3_nt: TGCGCCAGCAGCGCCGACAGGGAAGCTTTCTTT
v_call: TRBV30; j_call: TRBJ2-7; clone_size: .; cdr3_length: 11; d_call: .; cdr3_aa: CAWSSRGEQYF; cdr3_nt: TGTGCCTGGAGCTCCCGAGGCGAGCAGTACTTC
v_call: TRBV18; j_call: TRBJ2-1; clone_size: .; cdr3_length: 17; d_call: TRBD2; cdr3_aa: CASSPGGGAPPYNEQFF; cdr3_nt: TGTGCCAGCTCACCAGGCGGGGGGGCCCCCCCCTACAATGAGCAGTTCTTC
v_call: TRBV30; j_call: TRBJ1-1; clone_size: .; cdr3_length: 13; d_call: TRBD1; cdr3_aa: CAWSVGTGTIAFF; cdr3_nt: TGTGCCTGGAGTGTTGGGACAGGAACCATCGCTTTCTTT
v_call: TRBV7-8; j_call: TRBJ2-5; clone_size: .; cdr3_length: 15; d_call: TRBD2; cdr3_aa: CASSFMTRGEETQYF; cdr3_nt: TGTGCCAGCAGCTTCATGACCCGGGGGGAAGAGACCCAGTACTTC
v_call: TRBV9; j_call: TRBJ2-1; clone_size: .; cdr3_length: 16; d_call: .; cdr3_aa: CASSAYRGNTYNEQFF; cdr3_nt: TGTGCCAGCAGCGCATACCGGGGGAATACCTACAATGAGCAGTTCTTC
v_call: TRBV6-1; j_call: TRBJ2-2; clone_size: .; cdr3_length: 13; d_call: .; cdr3_aa: CVTRAAGTGELFF; cdr3_nt: TGTGTGACCCGGGCAGCGGGCACCGGGGAGCTGTTTTTT
v_call: TRBV10-3; j_call: TRBJ2-7; clone_size: once; cdr3_length: 12; d_call: .; cdr3_aa: CAINSQGYEQYF; cdr3_nt: TGTGCCATCAACTCGCAGGGGTACGAGCAGTACTTC
v_call: TRBV6-6; j_call: TRBJ1-4; clone_size: .; cdr3_length: 14; d_call: TRBD1; cdr3_aa: CASRGTVFNEKLFF; cdr3_nt: TGTGCCAGCAGAGGGACAGTTTTTAATGAAAAACTGTTTTTT
v_call: TRBV4-1; j_call: TRBJ2-5; clone_size: once; cdr3_length: 13; d_call: .; cdr3_aa: CASSQAFQETQYF; cdr3_nt: TGCGCCAGCAGCCAAGCATTCCAAGAGACCCAGTACTTC
v_call: TRBV5-1; j_call: TRBJ1-4; clone_size: .; cdr3_length: 16; d_call: TRBD1; cdr3_aa: CASSREGGLANEKLFF; cdr3_nt: TGCGCCAGCAGCCGGGAAGGGGGCTTGGCTAATGAAAAACTGTTTTTT
v_call: TRBV7-9; j_call: TRBJ1-1; clone_size: .; cdr3_length: 13; d_call: .; cdr3_aa: CASSFGLGTEAFF; cdr3_nt: TGTGCCAGCAGCTTCGGTTTGGGCACTGAAGCTTTCTTT
v_call: TRBV28; j_call: TRBJ2-7; clone_size: .; cdr3_length: 14; d_call: .; cdr3_aa: CASSFSVGSYEQYF; cdr3_nt: TGTGCCAGCAGTTTTAGTGTCGGTTCCTACGAGCAGTACTTC
v_call: TRBV18; j_call: TRBJ1-1; clone_size: .; cdr3_length: 12; d_call: TRBD1; cdr3_aa: CASSLTGSEAFF; cdr3_nt: TGTGCCAGCTCGCTGACAGGGTCTGAAGCTTTCTTT
v_call: TRBV9; j_call: TRBJ2-3; clone_size: .; cdr3_length: 17; d_call: .; cdr3_aa: CASSRVGNGGSTDTQYF; cdr3_nt: TGTGCCAGCAGCCGAGTAGGTAATGGGGGAAGCACAGATACGCAGTATTTT
v_call: TRBV18; j_call: TRBJ2-5; clone_size: .; cdr3_length: 17; d_call: .; cdr3_aa: CASSPPVSAEGGETQYF; cdr3_nt: TGTGCCAGCTCACCACCAGTTAGCGCCGAGGGCGGGGAGACCCAGTACTTC
v_call: TRBV27; j_call: TRBJ2-3; clone_size: .; cdr3_length: 16; d_call: .; cdr3_aa: CASTSYGQGGGDTQYF; cdr3_nt: TGTGCCAGCACCTCTTACGGGCAGGGCGGTGGAGATACGCAGTATTTT
v_call: TRBV7-3; j_call: TRBJ2-7; clone_size: .; cdr3_length: 12; d_call: .; cdr3_aa: CASSPDGYEQYF; cdr3_nt: TGTGCCAGCAGCCCGGACGGCTACGAGCAGTACTTC
v_call: TRBV2; j_call: TRBJ2-2; clone_size: .; cdr3_length: 14; d_call: .; cdr3_aa: CASSSEFNTGELFF; cdr3_nt: TGTGCCAGCAGTTCCGAATTTAACACCGGGGAGCTGTTTTTT
v_call: TRBV27; j_call: TRBJ2-7; clone_size: .; cdr3_length: 13; d_call: .; cdr3_aa: CASGLWGGYEQYF; cdr3_nt: TGTGCCAGCGGCCTCTGGGGAGGCTACGAGCAGTACTTC
v_call: TRBV19; j_call: TRBJ1-6; clone_size: .; cdr3_length: 17; d_call: TRBD1; cdr3_aa: CASSPYPGQVLGSPLHF; cdr3_nt: TGTGCCAGTAGTCCCTACCCGGGACAGGTCTTGGGATCACCCCTCCACTTT
v_call: TRBV5-1; j_call: TRBJ2-7; clone_size: .; cdr3_length: 14; d_call: TRBD1; cdr3_aa: CASRRGQGTHEQYF; cdr3_nt: TGCGCCAGCAGAAGAGGACAGGGAACCCACGAGCAGTACTTC
v_call: TRBV5-1; j_call: TRBJ2-1; clone_size: .; cdr3_length: 15; d_call: TRBD2; cdr3_aa: CASSSTSASYNEQFF; cdr3_nt: TGCGCCAGCAGTTCGACTAGCGCCTCCTACAATGAGCAGTTCTTC
v_call: TRBV18; j_call: TRBJ1-3; clone_size: .; cdr3_length: 16; d_call: .; cdr3_aa: CASSPLTGNSGNTIYF; cdr3_nt: TGTGCCAGCTCACCCCTAACAGGGAACTCTGGAAACACCATATATTTT
v_call: TRBV30; j_call: TRBJ2-7; clone_size: .; cdr3_length: 15; d_call: .; cdr3_aa: CAWSENRTPTYEQYF; cdr3_nt: TGTGCCTGGAGTGAAAACCGGACACCGACCTACGAGCAGTACTTC
v_call: TRBV5-4; j_call: TRBJ2-2; clone_size: .; cdr3_length: 17; d_call: TRBD1; cdr3_aa: CASSLNGQGAFAGELFF; cdr3_nt: TGTGCCAGCAGCCTAAATGGACAGGGGGCGTTCGCCGGGGAGCTGTTTTTT
v_call: TRBV9; j_call: TRBJ2-7; clone_size: .; cdr3_length: 14; d_call: .; cdr3_aa: CASSVGSGSYEQYF; cdr3_nt: TGTGCCAGCAGCGTAGGTTCGGGGTCCTACGAGCAGTACTTC
v_call: TRBV11-2; j_call: TRBJ1-6; clone_size: .; cdr3_length: 15; d_call: .; cdr3_aa: CASRAPGRLNSPLHF; cdr3_nt: TGTGCCAGCAGGGCACCGGGACGGCTGAATTCACCCCTCCACTTT
v_call: TRBV7-2; j_call: TRBJ2-1; clone_size: .; cdr3_length: 14; d_call: TRBD2; cdr3_aa: CASRLAGFYSEQFF; cdr3_nt: TGTGCCAGCAGACTAGCGGGATTTTACAGTGAGCAGTTCTTC
v_call: TRBV5-1; j_call: TRBJ2-3; clone_size: .; cdr3_length: 18; d_call: TRBD2; cdr3_aa: CASSSGTSGSRGADTQYF; cdr3_nt: TGCGCCAGCAGCTCCGGGACTAGCGGGAGTCGGGGGGCAGATACGCAGTATTTT
v_call: TRBV25-1; j_call: TRBJ2-2; clone_size: .; cdr3_length: 15; d_call: TRBD1; cdr3_aa: CASSVETGGPGELFF; cdr3_nt: TGTGCCAGCAGTGTTGAGACAGGGGGCCCCGGGGAGCTGTTTTTT
v_call: TRBV2; j_call: TRBJ2-7; clone_size: .; cdr3_length: 14; d_call: TRBD2; cdr3_aa: CASRDTSGAYEQYF; cdr3_nt: TGTGCCAGCAGAGATACTAGCGGGGCCTACGAGCAGTACTTC
v_call: TRBV5-1; j_call: TRBJ1-4; clone_size: .; cdr3_length: 15; d_call: .; cdr3_aa: CASSGGDRKNEKLFF; cdr3_nt: TGCGCCAGCAGCGGGGGAGACAGGAAGAATGAAAAACTGTTTTTT
v_call: TRBV30; j_call: TRBJ1-1; clone_size: .; cdr3_length: 16; d_call: .; cdr3_aa: CAWSVRRGGVTAEAFF; cdr3_nt: TGTGCCTGGAGTGTACGCAGGGGAGGGGTAACGGCTGAAGCTTTCTTT
v_call: TRBV6-5; j_call: TRBJ1-2; clone_size: .; cdr3_length: 14; d_call: TRBD1; cdr3_aa: CASSRTGKGYGYTF; cdr3_nt: TGTGCCAGCAGTAGGACAGGGAAAGGGTATGGCTACACCTTC
v_call: TRBV28; j_call: TRBJ2-3; clone_size: .; cdr3_length: 14; d_call: TRBD1; cdr3_aa: CASAGGPSTDTQYF; cdr3_nt: TGTGCCAGCGCAGGGGGCCCCAGCACAGATACGCAGTATTTT